This TCR beta chain was identified in a study of blood T cell repertoires in COVID-19. Study overall: Sites in the United States, Italy and Spain provided acute and convalescent COVID-19 samples. PBMCs, B-cell-depleted T cells, or T cells were the source of the cDNA or gDNA that made up the material.

Original data processing: Estimated nucleated cell counts came from reference gene primer amplification. Repertoires were generated with immunoSEQ multiplex PCR, while TCRdb's copy carries only in-frame clones and drops some. The V and J calls and clone size are taken from that table; D and trimming were inferred from the DNA. The sample lists some 130,000 clones; approximately 90% were seen once. Per the germline V gene, CDR1 is MDHEN and CDR2 is SYDVKM. This CDR3 has 11 amino acids. Trimming took off 8 bases at V and 10 bases at J, with 11 bases between the two ends. The TCR sequence derives from a man aged 45-65 years with acute or convalescent COVID-19. V gene TRBV28 combines with J gene TRBJ1-4, with D hard to call. Sequencing input: peripheral blood. Here the CDR3 reads CASYRGGKLFF. Here the CDR3 DNA reads TGTGCCAGCTACCGGGGAGGAAAACTGTTTTTT.